This is a list of T cell receptor beta chains from one sample in a study of blood T cell repertoires in COVID-19. The method was immunoSEQ multiplex PCR; TCRdb's version includes in-frame clones alone and lacks a portion of them. The table has approximately 50,000 clones, around 80% seen once. The sample comprised peripheral blood. These receptors were collected from a human donor in a cohort sampled during active COVID-19. CDR3s include the opening cysteine and the closing phenylalanine or tryptophan. A D gene is named only where the DNA matches it firmly. Part of the rows lack a size; the others show once, few, many or a class for expanded clones.

v_gene: TRBV5-1
d_gene: -
abundance: -
j_gene: TRBJ2-5
CDR3aa: CASSTQRGRETQYF
CDR3nt: TGCGCCAGCAGCACCCAACGGGGGAGGGAGACCCAGTACTTC

v_gene: TRBV6-5
d_gene: TRBD1
abundance: -
j_gene: TRBJ2-7
CDR3aa: CASSRQGQQYF
CDR3nt: TGTGCCAGCAGTCGACAGGGTCAGCAGTACTTC

v_gene: TRBV30
d_gene: -
abundance: -
j_gene: TRBJ1-1
CDR3aa: CAWDRLTGEAFF
CDR3nt: TGTGCCTGGGATAGACTTACAGGGGAAGCTTTCTTT

v_gene: TRBV19
d_gene: -
abundance: -
j_gene: TRBJ1-4
CDR3aa: CATRRRGSNEKLFF
CDR3nt: TGTGCCACTCGAAGGAGGGGTTCTAATGAAAAACTGTTTTTT

v_gene: TRBV7-8
d_gene: -
abundance: few
j_gene: TRBJ1-5
CDR3aa: CASSLSPDQPQHF
CDR3nt: TGTGCCAGCAGCTTATCCCCAGATCAGCCCCAGCATTTT

v_gene: TRBV6-5
d_gene: TRBD2
abundance: -
j_gene: TRBJ2-7
CDR3aa: CASEVLAGLYYEQYF
CDR3nt: TGTGCCAGCGAGGTGCTAGCGGGGCTTTACTACGAGCAGTACTTC

v_gene: TRBV11-2
d_gene: TRBD2
abundance: -
j_gene: TRBJ2-2
CDR3aa: CASSPWTSSTGELFF
CDR3nt: TGTGCCAGCAGCCCCTGGACTAGCAGCACCGGGGAGCTGTTTTTT

v_gene: TRBV6-6
d_gene: TRBD2
abundance: -
j_gene: TRBJ2-3
CDR3aa: CASSSTSGGPYSSTDTQYF
CDR3nt: TGTGCCAGCAGCTCGACTAGCGGGGGGCCATATTCTAGCACAGATACGCAGTATTTT

v_gene: TRBV5-1
d_gene: TRBD1
abundance: -
j_gene: TRBJ1-2
CDR3aa: CASSYNQGVYTF
CDR3nt: TGCGCCAGCAGCTACAACCAGGGGGTCTACACCTTC

v_gene: TRBV19
d_gene: -
abundance: -
j_gene: TRBJ1-6
CDR3aa: CASSKQRAAGATPLHF
CDR3nt: TGTGCCAGTAGTAAGCAACGGGCAGCGGGAGCGACACCCCTCCACTTT

v_gene: TRBV10-3
d_gene: -
abundance: -
j_gene: TRBJ1-1
CDR3aa: CAISQGSFNTEAFF
CDR3nt: TGTGCCATCAGTCAGGGCAGCTTTAACACTGAAGCTTTCTTT

v_gene: TRBV15
d_gene: -
abundance: -
j_gene: TRBJ2-3
CDR3aa: CATSRARGRTDTQYF
CDR3nt: TGTGCCACCAGCAGAGCGCGGGGTCGCACAGATACGCAGTATTTT

v_gene: TRBV5-6
d_gene: TRBD1
abundance: once
j_gene: TRBJ2-5
CDR3aa: CASSLDFTGGPRETQYF
CDR3nt: TGTGCCAGCAGCTTGGATTTCACAGGGGGGCCGAGGGAGACCCAGTACTTC

v_gene: TRBV2
d_gene: -
abundance: -
j_gene: TRBJ2-3
CDR3aa: CASRRGATDTQYF
CDR3nt: TGTGCCAGCAGGCGGGGAGCCACAGATACGCAGTATTTT

v_gene: TRBV5-4
d_gene: -
abundance: -
j_gene: TRBJ2-5
CDR3aa: CASSSDTYIQETQYF
CDR3nt: TGTGCCAGCAGCTCCGACACCTACATCCAAGAGACCCAGTACTTC

v_gene: TRBV11-3
d_gene: -
abundance: once
j_gene: TRBJ2-1
CDR3aa: CASSLARGAGEQFF
CDR3nt: TGTGCCAGCAGCTTAGCCCGGGGGGCAGGTGAGCAGTTCTTC

v_gene: TRBV6-5
d_gene: -
abundance: -
j_gene: TRBJ2-2
CDR3aa: CASRSGPDTGELFF
CDR3nt: TGTGCCAGCAGGTCGGGTCCCGACACCGGGGAGCTGTTTTTT

v_gene: TRBV7-8
d_gene: -
abundance: many
j_gene: TRBJ2-7
CDR3aa: CASSSDSARTRNYEQYF
CDR3nt: TGTGCCAGCAGCTCCGACTCCGCCCGGACTCGAAACTACGAGCAGTACTTC

v_gene: TRBV6-4
d_gene: TRBD1
abundance: -
j_gene: TRBJ1-4
CDR3aa: CASNLNPGQHSGGIEKLFF
CDR3nt: TGTGCCAGCAACCTCAACCCGGGACAGCATAGTGGGGGAATTGAAAAACTGTTTTTT

v_gene: TRBV10-3
d_gene: TRBD2
abundance: -
j_gene: TRBJ2-1
CDR3aa: CAISRTSGGFSSYNEQFF
CDR3nt: TGTGCCATCAGTAGGACTAGCGGGGGGTTTAGCTCCTACAATGAGCAGTTCTTC

v_gene: TRBV11-2
d_gene: -
abundance: few
j_gene: TRBJ2-1
CDR3aa: CASSARGGGNNEQFF
CDR3nt: TGTGCCAGCAGCGCGAGAGGGGGGGGAAACAATGAGCAGTTCTTC

v_gene: TRBV24-1
d_gene: -
abundance: -
j_gene: TRBJ2-5
CDR3aa: CATSDSTWRQRSQTQYF
CDR3nt: TGTGCCACCAGTGATTCGACTTGGCGGCAGAGGAGTCAGACCCAGTACTTC

v_gene: TRBV9
d_gene: TRBD2
abundance: -
j_gene: TRBJ2-1
CDR3aa: CASSEGSLAGEGEQFF
CDR3nt: TGTGCCAGCAGCGAGGGTTCGCTAGCGGGGGAGGGGGAGCAGTTCTTC

v_gene: TRBV28
d_gene: -
abundance: -
j_gene: TRBJ1-2
CDR3aa: CASSSPSSGALRYGYTF
CDR3nt: TGTGCCAGCAGTTCCCCGAGCAGTGGTGCGTTGAGGTATGGCTACACCTTC

v_gene: TRBV6-6
d_gene: -
abundance: -
j_gene: TRBJ2-1
CDR3aa: CASMDSGVLSEQFF
CDR3nt: TGTGCCAGCATGGATAGCGGCGTCCTCAGTGAGCAGTTCTTC

v_gene: TRBV6-5
d_gene: -
abundance: -
j_gene: TRBJ2-7
CDR3aa: CASSYRTGAYEQYF
CDR3nt: TGTGCCAGCAGTTACAGGACGGGAGCGTACGAGCAGTACTTC

v_gene: TRBV5-1
d_gene: TRBD1
abundance: -
j_gene: TRBJ2-2
CDR3aa: CASSLGTGESGELFF
CDR3nt: TGCGCCAGCAGCTTGGGGACAGGGGAGTCCGGGGAGCTGTTTTTT

v_gene: TRBV5-4
d_gene: TRBD1
abundance: -
j_gene: TRBJ1-2
CDR3aa: CASSIRQGYGYTF
CDR3nt: TGTGCCAGCAGCATAAGACAGGGGTATGGCTACACCTTC

v_gene: TRBV6-5
d_gene: -
abundance: -
j_gene: TRBJ1-1
CDR3aa: CASSQGPRAFF
CDR3nt: TGTGCCAGCTCTCAGGGTCCGAGAGCTTTCTTT

v_gene: TRBV27
d_gene: -
abundance: once
j_gene: TRBJ2-5
CDR3aa: CASSRVGGQETQYF
CDR3nt: TGTGCCAGCAGCCGCGTGGGGGGCCAAGAGACCCAGTACTTC

v_gene: TRBV3-1/TRBV3-2
d_gene: -
abundance: -
j_gene: TRBJ2-2
CDR3aa: CASSHTGGDTGELFF
CDR3nt: TGTGCCAGCAGCCACACAGGGGGGGACACCGGGGAGCTGTTTTTT

v_gene: TRBV27
d_gene: TRBD1
abundance: few
j_gene: TRBJ1-3
CDR3aa: CASSSRQGLAGNTIYF
CDR3nt: TGTGCCAGCAGTTCAAGACAGGGTCTTGCTGGAAACACCATATATTTT

v_gene: TRBV14
d_gene: TRBD1
abundance: -
j_gene: TRBJ1-2
CDR3aa: CASSQPGTGDGYTF
CDR3nt: TGTGCCAGCAGCCAGCCCGGGACAGGGGATGGCTACACCTTC

v_gene: TRBV7-9
d_gene: -
abundance: -
j_gene: TRBJ2-1
CDR3aa: CASSLEGGDSFNEQFF
CDR3nt: TGTGCCAGCAGCTTAGAGGGGGGGGACTCCTTCAATGAGCAGTTCTTC

v_gene: TRBV3-1/TRBV3-2
d_gene: -
abundance: -
j_gene: TRBJ1-5
CDR3aa: CASSQVRDTNQPQHF
CDR3nt: TGTGCCAGCAGCCAAGTACGGGACACAAATCAGCCCCAGCATTTT